The source of this T cell receptor beta chain is a study of OX40 agonist ivuxolimab in advanced cancers. Study details: Dose-escalation patients had hepatocellular carcinoma, melanoma, renal cell or head and neck cancer. Three dose-escalation patients had partial responses: one with hepatocellular carcinoma and two with cutaneous melanoma. Study-wide findings and caveats: CD4+ and CD8+ blood T cells expanded clonally by week 6 at 0.1 to 3.0 mg/kg.

TCRdb's table, derived via immunoSEQ multiplex PCR, lists solely in-frame clones and lacks some. The sample consists of 50,000 to 65,000 clones, around 88% of them appearing once. This clone has only one observation. What it recognizes is unknown. Samples of blood were obtained at baseline, on cycle 4 day 1, and on cycle 7 day 1. The CDR3 has 16 amino acids. Trimming cost V 5 bases and J 2 bases, with 16 bases left between them. The germline V gene encodes CDR1 MDHEN and CDR2 SYDVKM. The TCR was taken from an adult with an advanced solid tumor such as melanoma, head and neck, liver or kidney cancer. The specimen was CD4+ or CD8+ T cells sorted from blood, collected in a trial of the OX40 agonist ivuxolimab. The chain recombines TRBV28 with TRBJ1-5, with D maybe TRBD1 (5 bases). CDR3 loop: CASSPQAGRGNQPQHF. The CDR3 nucleotides are TGTGCCAGCAGTCCGCAGGCAGGGAGGGGCAATCAGCCCCAGCATTTT. Full variable domain (rest looked up from reference TRBV28 and TRBJ1-5): DVKVTQSSRYLVKRTGEKVFLECVQDMDHENMFWYRQDPGLGLRLIYFSYDVKMKEKGDIPEGYSVSREKKERFSLILESASTNQTSMYLCASSPQAGRGNQPQHFGDGTRLSIL.